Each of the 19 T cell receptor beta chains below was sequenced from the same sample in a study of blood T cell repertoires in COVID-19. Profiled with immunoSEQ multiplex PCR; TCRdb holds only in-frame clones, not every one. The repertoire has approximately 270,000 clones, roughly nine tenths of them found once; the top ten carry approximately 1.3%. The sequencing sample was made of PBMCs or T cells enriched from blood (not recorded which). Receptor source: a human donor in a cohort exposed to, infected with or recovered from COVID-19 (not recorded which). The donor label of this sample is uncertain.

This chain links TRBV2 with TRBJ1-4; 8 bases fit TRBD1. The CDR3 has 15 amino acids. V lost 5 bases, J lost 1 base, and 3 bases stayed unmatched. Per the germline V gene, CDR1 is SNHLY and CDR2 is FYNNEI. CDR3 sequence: CASSPGGRTNEKLFF. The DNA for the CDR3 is TGTGCCAGCAGTCCAGGGGGCCGAACTAATGAAAAACTGTTTTTT.

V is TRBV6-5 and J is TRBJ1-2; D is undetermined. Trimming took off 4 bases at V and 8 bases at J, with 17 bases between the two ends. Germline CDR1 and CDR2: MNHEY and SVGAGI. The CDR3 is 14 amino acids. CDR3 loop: CASSSDYNYLGYTF. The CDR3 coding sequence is TGTGCCAGCAGTTCTGACTATAATTATCTCGGCTACACCTTC.

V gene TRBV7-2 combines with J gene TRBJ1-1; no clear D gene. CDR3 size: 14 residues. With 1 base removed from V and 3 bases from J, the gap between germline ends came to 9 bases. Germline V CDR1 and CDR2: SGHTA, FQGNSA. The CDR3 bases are TGTGCCAGCAGCTTAGGGGTCGGAGACACTGAAGCTTTCTTT. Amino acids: CASSLGVGDTEAFF.

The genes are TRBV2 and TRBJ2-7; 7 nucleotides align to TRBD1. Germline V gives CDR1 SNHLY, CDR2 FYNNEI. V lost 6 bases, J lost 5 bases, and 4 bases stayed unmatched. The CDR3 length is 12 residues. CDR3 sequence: CASRLGGHEQYF. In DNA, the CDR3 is TGTGCCAGCAGGCTAGGGGGCCACGAGCAGTACTTC.

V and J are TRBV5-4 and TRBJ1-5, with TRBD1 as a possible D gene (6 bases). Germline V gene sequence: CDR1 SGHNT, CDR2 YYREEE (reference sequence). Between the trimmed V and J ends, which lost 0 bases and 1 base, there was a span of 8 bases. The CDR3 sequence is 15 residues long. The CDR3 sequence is CASSLGGQSNQPQHF. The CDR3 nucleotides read TGTGCCAGCAGCTTGGGTGGACAGAGCAATCAGCCCCAGCATTTT.

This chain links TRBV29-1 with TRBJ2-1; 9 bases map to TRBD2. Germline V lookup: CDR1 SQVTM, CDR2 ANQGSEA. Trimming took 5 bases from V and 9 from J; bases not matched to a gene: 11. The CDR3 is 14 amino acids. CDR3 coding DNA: TGCAGCGTTAGGGTTGCGGGGGGGCGTGGTGAGCAGTTCTTC. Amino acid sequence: CSVRVAGGRGEQFF.

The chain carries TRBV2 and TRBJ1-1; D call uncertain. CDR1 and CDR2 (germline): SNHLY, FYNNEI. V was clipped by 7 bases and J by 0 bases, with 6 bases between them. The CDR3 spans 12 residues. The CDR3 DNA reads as TGTGCCAGCAATCTAGTGAACACTGAAGCTTTCTTT. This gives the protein CASNLVNTEAFF.

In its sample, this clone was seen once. The CDR3 region has the DNA TGCGCCAGCAGCTTGGGATACAGGGGCCCAAGCCCCGGGGGAATGAACACTGAAGCTTTCTTT. As protein: CASSLGYRGPSPGGMNTEAFF. The genes are TRBV5-1 and TRBJ1-1; 7 bases match TRBD1. Losses at the gene ends were 0 bases for V and 0 bases for J; bases not matched to a gene: 20. The CDR3 has 21 amino acids. Germline CDR1 and CDR2: SGHRS and YFSETQ.

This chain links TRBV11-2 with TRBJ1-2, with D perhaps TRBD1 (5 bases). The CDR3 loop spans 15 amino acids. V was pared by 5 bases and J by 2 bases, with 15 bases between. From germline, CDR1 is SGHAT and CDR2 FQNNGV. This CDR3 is CASSPTGTANYGYTF. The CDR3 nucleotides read TGTGCCAGCAGCCCCACCGGGACTGCGAACTATGGCTACACCTTC.

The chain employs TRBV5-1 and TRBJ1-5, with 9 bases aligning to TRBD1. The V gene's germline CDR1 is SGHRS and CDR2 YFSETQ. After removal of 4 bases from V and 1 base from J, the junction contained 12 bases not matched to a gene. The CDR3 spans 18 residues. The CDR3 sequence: CASSPGQGWGESNQPQHF. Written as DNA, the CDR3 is TGCGCCAGCAGCCCGGGACAGGGCTGGGGGGAGAGCAATCAGCCCCAGCATTTT.

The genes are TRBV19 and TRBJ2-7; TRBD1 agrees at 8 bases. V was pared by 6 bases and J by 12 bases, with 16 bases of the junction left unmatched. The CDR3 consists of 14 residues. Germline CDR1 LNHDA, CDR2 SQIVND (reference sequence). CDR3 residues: CASSPRDRTGTSYF. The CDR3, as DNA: TGTGCCAGTAGCCCCAGGGACAGGACTGGCACGTCGTACTTC.

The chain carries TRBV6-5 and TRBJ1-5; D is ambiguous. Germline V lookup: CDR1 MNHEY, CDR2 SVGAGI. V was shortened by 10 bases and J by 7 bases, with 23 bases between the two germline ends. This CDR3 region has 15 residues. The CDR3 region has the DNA TGTGCCACCCGGGAGAGCCCGAATGGTGCACAGCCCCAGCATTTT. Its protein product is CATRESPNGAQPQHF.

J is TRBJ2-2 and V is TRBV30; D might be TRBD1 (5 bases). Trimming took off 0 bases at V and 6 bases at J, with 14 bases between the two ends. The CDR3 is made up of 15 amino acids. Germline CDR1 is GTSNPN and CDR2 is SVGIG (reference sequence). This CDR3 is CAWSVLGTTAGELFF. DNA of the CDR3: TGTGCCTGGAGTGTACTGGGAACGACAGCCGGGGAGCTGTTTTTT.

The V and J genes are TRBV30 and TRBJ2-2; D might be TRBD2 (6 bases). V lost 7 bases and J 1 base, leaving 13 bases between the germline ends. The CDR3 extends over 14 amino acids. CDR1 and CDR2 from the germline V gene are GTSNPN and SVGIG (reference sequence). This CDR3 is CAFQDYENTGELFF. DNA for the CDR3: TGTGCCTTTCAGGACTACGAGAACACCGGGGAGCTGTTTTTT.

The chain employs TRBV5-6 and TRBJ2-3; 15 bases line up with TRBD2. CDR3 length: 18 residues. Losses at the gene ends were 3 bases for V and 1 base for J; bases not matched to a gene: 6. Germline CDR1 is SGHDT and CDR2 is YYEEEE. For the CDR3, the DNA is TGTGCCAGCAGCTGGGGACTAGCGGGGGGCGGCGGCACAGATACGCAGTATTTT. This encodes CASSWGLAGGGGTDTQYF.

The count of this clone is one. The CDR3 protein is CASSRTGEWNAGYTF. Here the CDR3 DNA reads TGTGCCAGCAGTCGGACAGGGGAGTGGAACGCTGGCTACACCTTC. V usage is TRBV14 and J usage is TRBJ1-2, with TRBD1 identical over 9 bases. The CDR3 contains 15 residues. CDR1 and CDR2 (germline): SGHDN, FVKESK. Unmatched junction bases numbered 12, after V lost 6 bases and J lost 7 bases.

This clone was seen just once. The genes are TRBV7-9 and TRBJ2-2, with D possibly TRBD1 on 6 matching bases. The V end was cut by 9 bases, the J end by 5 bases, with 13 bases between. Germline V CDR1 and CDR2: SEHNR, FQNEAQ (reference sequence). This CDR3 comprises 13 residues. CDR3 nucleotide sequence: TGTGCCAGTAACTTCGGACAGACCGGGGAGCTGTTTTTT. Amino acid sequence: CASNFGQTGELFF.

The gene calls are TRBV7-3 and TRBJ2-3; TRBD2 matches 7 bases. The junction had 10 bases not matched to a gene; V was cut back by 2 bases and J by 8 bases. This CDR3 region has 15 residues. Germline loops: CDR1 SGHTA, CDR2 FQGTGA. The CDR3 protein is CASSLDQGGWGTQYF. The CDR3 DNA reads TGTGCCAGCAGCTTAGATCAGGGAGGGTGGGGTACGCAGTATTTT.

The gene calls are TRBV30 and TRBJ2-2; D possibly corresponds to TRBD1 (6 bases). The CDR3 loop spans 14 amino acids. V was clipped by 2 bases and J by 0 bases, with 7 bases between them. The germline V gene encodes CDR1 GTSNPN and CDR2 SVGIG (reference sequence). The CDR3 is CAWSRDTNTGELFF. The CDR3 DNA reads TGTGCCTGGAGTCGGGACACGAACACCGGGGAGCTGTTTTTT.